These T cell receptor beta chains were read from a single sample in a study of shared clonotypes between healthy human individuals. TCRdb keeps only in-frame clones here, not all; method: immunoSEQ multiplex PCR. The sample includes approximately 2.4 million clones, 90% to 97% of them seen just once. Sequences were obtained from naive CD4+ T cells sorted from blood. All receptors derive from a man aged 18 to 30 in good health. The CDR3 runs from the conserved cysteine through the conserved F or W. Fields, in order: clone size, J gene, D gene, V gene, CDR3 protein, CDR3 DNA. D genes are given only for firm matches. Rows may omit the clone size; those that give it use once, few, many or a size class.

. TRBJ2-2 . TRBV7-2 CASSSDRLTGELFF TGTGCCAGCAGCTCGGACAGATTGACCGGGGAGCTGTTTTTT
. TRBJ2-3 . TRBV28 CASSSPTLTRLEGDTQYF TGTGCCAGCAGTTCCCCTACTCTGACTCGGCTCGAGGGAGATACGCAGTATTTT
. TRBJ2-7 . TRBV6-5 CASSYSVFNEQYF TGTGCCAGCAGTTACTCGGTATTTAACGAGCAGTACTTC
. TRBJ2-7 . TRBV7-2 CASSLSPRLDFYEQYF TGTGCCAGCAGCTTAAGCCCGAGACTAGATTTTTACGAGCAGTACTTC
. TRBJ2-5 TRBD2 TRBV11-2 CASSFTAGRGFQETQYF TGTGCCAGCAGCTTTACGGCCGGGAGGGGATTCCAAGAGACCCAGTACTTC
. TRBJ1-4 . TRBV18 CASSLIGEKLFF TGTGCCAGCTCACTGATAGGAGAAAAACTGTTTTTT
. TRBJ2-4 . TRBV5-1 CASRRLTGNQNIQYF TGCGCCAGCAGACGACTTACAGGGAACCAAAACATTCAGTACTTC
. TRBJ2-3 TRBD2 TRBV29-1 CSVDGLAGGTDTQYF TGCAGCGTTGATGGGCTAGCGGGAGGCACAGATACGCAGTATTTT
. TRBJ1-3 . TRBV9 CASSNTGEGTIYF TGTGCCAGCAGCAACACCGGGGAGGGCACCATATATTTT
once TRBJ2-2 TRBD2 TRBV6-6 CASSTGLAGVGELFF TGTGCCAGCAGTACGGGACTAGCGGGAGTCGGGGAGCTGTTTTTT
. TRBJ2-7 . TRBV7-8 CASSLVGRYEQYF TGTGCCAGCAGCTTAGTTGGCCGGTACGAGCAGTACTTC
once TRBJ2-7 TRBD2 TRBV5-4 CASSLAGGPSYEQYF TGTGCCAGCAGCTTGGCGGGAGGGCCTTCCTACGAGCAGTACTTC
. TRBJ1-4 TRBD1 TRBV7-9 CASSSTGAFNEKLFF TGTGCCAGCAGCTCGACAGGGGCCTTTAATGAAAAACTGTTTTTT
. TRBJ1-6 . TRBV6-1 CASSEARFFLSPLHF TGTGCCAGCAGTGAAGCGCGGTTTTTCCTTTCACCCCTCCACTTT
once TRBJ1-1 . TRBV4-2 CASSRLGQSEVGAFF TGTGCCAGCAGCCGGCTTGGACAGAGCGAGGTAGGAGCTTTCTTT
. TRBJ2-3 TRBD1 TRBV7-3 CASSLTGQGDTQYF TGTGCCAGCAGCTTAACGGGACAGGGGGATACGCAGTATTTT
once TRBJ1-6 TRBD1 TRBV7-6 CASSGRDRLNSDHHF TGTGCCAGCAGTGGCCGGGACAGATTAAATTCAGATCACCACTTT
. TRBJ1-6 . TRBV9 CASRRDGYNSPLHF TGTGCCTCCCGACGGGACGGCTATAATTCACCCCTCCACTTT
. TRBJ1-2 TRBD1 TRBV6-1 CASNPTGLTNYGYTF TGTGCCAGCAACCCGACAGGGCTAACTAACTATGGCTACACCTTC
. TRBJ2-7 TRBD1 TRBV29-1 CSAIPGQGAREQYF TGCAGCGCCATACCGGGACAGGGGGCCCGCGAGCAGTACTTC
. TRBJ1-5 . TRBV6-1 CASRAEGGNQPQHF TGTGCCAGCAGGGCCGAGGGCGGCAATCAGCCCCAGCATTTT
. TRBJ1-1 . TRBV14 CASTLRGESLNTEAFF TGTGCCAGCACCCTGCGGGGTGAATCCTTGAACACTGAAGCTTTCTTT
. TRBJ2-3 . TRBV11-2 CASSLGILRQTSTDTQYF TGTGCCAGCAGCTTGGGGATCCTTCGGCAGACAAGCACAGATACGCAGTATTTT
. TRBJ1-2 TRBD1 TRBV28 CASIPGQGLSYTF TGTGCCAGCATCCCGGGACAGGGTCTCAGCTACACCTTC
. TRBJ2-1 . TRBV5-1 CASSLGDPAYNEQFF TGCGCCAGCAGCTTGGGGGACCCGGCCTACAATGAGCAGTTCTTC
. TRBJ1-2 . TRBV10-3 CAISEPGGGYTF TGTGCCATCAGTGAGCCTGGGGGGGGCTACACCTTC
. TRBJ2-3 TRBD2 TRBV5-1 CASSRTSGSQLDTQYF TGCGCCAGCAGTCGGACTAGCGGGAGCCAATTAGATACGCAGTATTTT
. TRBJ1-2 . TRBV6-4 CASSGITRAGNYGYTF TGTGCCAGCAGTGGAATTACTCGGGCGGGTAACTATGGCTACACCTTC
. TRBJ2-7 TRBD2 TRBV11-2 CASSPPRGGGRADEQYF TGTGCCAGCAGCCCGCCGAGGGGCGGCGGGAGGGCCGACGAGCAGTACTTC
. TRBJ1-1 . TRBV10-2 CASSDLTGNTEAFF TGCGCCAGCAGTGATCTTACAGGGAACACTGAAGCTTTCTTT
. TRBJ2-2 . TRBV11-2 CASRGTGTGELFF TGTGCCAGCAGAGGCACAGGGACCGGGGAGCTGTTTTTT
. TRBJ1-2 . TRBV29-1 CSVEQDGYTF TGCAGCGTTGAGCAGGATGGCTACACCTTC
. TRBJ2-7 . TRBV30 CAWSGDLAREQYF TGTGCCTGGAGTGGCGACCTAGCACGCGAGCAGTACTTC
once TRBJ2-7 TRBD1 TRBV6-5 CASSPSRGQAYEQYF TGTGCCAGCAGTCCAAGCCGGGGACAGGCCTACGAGCAGTACTTC
. TRBJ2-3 TRBD1 TRBV5-1 CASSLGVDRDGDTQYF TGCGCCAGCAGCTTGGGGGTGGACAGGGACGGAGATACGCAGTATTTT
. TRBJ1-1 . TRBV18 CASSPRGQNTEAFF TGTGCCAGCTCACCACGGGGACAGAACACTGAAGCTTTCTTT
. TRBJ2-7 . TRBV6-6 CASSYFAGEEVEQYF TGTGCCAGCAGTTACTTTGCAGGGGAAGAAGTCGAGCAGTACTTC
. TRBJ1-1 . TRBV5-4 CASRSTVNTEAFF TGTGCCAGCAGGTCGACGGTGAACACTGAAGCTTTCTTT
once TRBJ2-1 TRBD2 TRBV29-1 CSVSRGGLRDEQFF TGCAGCGTCTCGCGGGGGGGCCTAAGAGATGAGCAGTTCTTC
. TRBJ2-5 TRBD1 TRBV4-2 CASSQRARQGSETQYF TGTGCCAGCAGCCAGAGGGCGCGACAGGGAAGCGAGACCCAGTACTTC
. TRBJ2-1 TRBD2 TRBV28 CASSDGLAGTIYNEQFF TGTGCCAGCAGTGACGGACTAGCGGGGACAATATACAATGAGCAGTTCTTC
. TRBJ1-1 TRBD1 TRBV6-5 CASSPGTATNTEAFF TGTGCCAGCAGCCCCGGGACAGCAACGAACACTGAAGCTTTCTTT
. TRBJ1-4 . TRBV2 CASSDGFEKLFF TGTGCCAGCAGTGATGGTTTCGAAAAACTGTTTTTT
. TRBJ2-3 TRBD2 TRBV4-3 CASSQGVAGVEDTQYF TGCGCCAGCAGCCAAGGGGTAGCGGGAGTGGAAGATACGCAGTATTTT
. TRBJ1-1 . TRBV18 CASREGQANTEAFF TGTGCCAGCAGAGAGGGACAAGCCAACACTGAAGCTTTCTTT
. TRBJ1-2 TRBD1 TRBV5-4 CASSSGGTGFNYGYTF TGTGCCAGCAGCTCCGGCGGGACAGGGTTTAACTATGGCTACACCTTC
. TRBJ2-3 . TRBV7-8 CASILTAGRSTDTQYF TGTGCCAGCATCCTAACGGCAGGGCGAAGCACAGATACGCAGTATTTT
. TRBJ1-2 . TRBV2 CASSDLVGITNYGYTF TGTGCCAGCAGTGATCTGGTAGGCATAACTAACTATGGCTACACCTTC